The 24 T cell receptor beta chains below were found in one sample sequenced in a study of T cells in Graves' hyperthyroidism and ophthalmopathy. RNA transcripts gave rise to amplified TCR beta CDR3 regions. The TCR CDR3 was amplified in a first-round RT-PCR using the HTBI primer set. TCRdb used MiXCR to reprocess the multiplex PCR reads, holding one entry per CDR3 protein. Of 550,000 to 650,000 distinct CDR3 sequences listed, approximately 15% are singletons. Sequencing input: blood. The receptors were gathered from a woman aged 25 to 45 with Graves' hyperthyroidism that later progressed to Graves' ophthalmopathy.

V usage is TRBV5-8 and J usage is TRBJ1-3, with 10 positions matching TRBD1. CDR3 length: 15 amino acids. In germline, CDR1 is SGHTS, CDR2 YDEGEE. V trimming: 3 bases; J trimming: 3 bases; junction bases outside the gene matches: 3. The CDR3 sequence is CASSSGTGDGNTIYF. Here the CDR3 DNA reads TGTGCCAGCAGCTCCGGGACAGGGGATGGAAACACCATATATTTT.

The chain uses TRBV2 and TRBJ2-7, with 9 bases aligning to TRBD2. The CDR3 covers 16 residues. Germline V gene data show CDR1 as SNHLY and CDR2 as FYNNEI. Trimming removed 2 bases from V and 5 bases from J; junction bases left unmatched: 10. DNA for the CDR3: TGTGCCAGCAGTGAACTGGGAATAGCGGGAGTCCACGAGCAGTACTTC. Translating it yields CASSELGIAGVHEQYF.

This clonotype was recorded many times. The chain couples TRBV29-1 to TRBJ1-1; D is uncertain. This CDR3 has 13 amino acids. V was cut by 0 bases and J by 2 bases, with 7 bases left in between. CDR1 is SQVTM, CDR2 ANQGSEA, per germline. CDR3 nucleotides: TGCAGCGTTGAAGATCAAGAAAACACTGAAGCTTTCTTT. This encodes CSVEDQENTEAFF.

This chain links TRBV6-1 with TRBJ2-7; D is ambiguous. The germline V gene has CDR1 MNHNS and CDR2 SASEGT. CDR3 length equals 14 residues. V lost 9 bases to trimming and J lost 4 bases, with 19 bases between them. The CDR3 region is CARQQVPEPYEQYF. The CDR3 DNA is TGTGCCAGGCAGCAGGTGCCTGAACCTTACGAGCAGTACTTC.

This clonotype was recorded many times. The chain employs TRBV15 and TRBJ2-7; D unresolved. The germline gives CDR1 LNHNV, CDR2 YYDKDF (reference sequence). This CDR3 is 13 amino acids long. V was trimmed by 0 bases and J by 6 bases, leaving 9 bases between them. CDR3: CATSRDERSEQYF. CDR3 nucleotide sequence: TGTGCCACCAGCAGAGATGAGAGGAGCGAGCAGTACTTC.

This clonotype was seen repeatedly, ten times or more. This chain joins TRBV30 and TRBJ1-1; tentative D call: TRBD1 (5 bases). Deletions cut 3 bases from V and 1 base from J, with 6 bases between. Germline V CDR1 and CDR2: GTSNPN, SVGIG (reference sequence). The CDR3 sequence is 12 residues long. In DNA, the CDR3 is TGTGCCTGGAGCAGGGAGAACACTGAAGCTTTCTTT. It is translated as CAWSRENTEAFF. Filled out from reference TRBV30 and TRBJ1-1, the complete variable domain reads SQTIHQWPATLVQPVGSPLSLECTVEGTSNPNLYWYRQAAGRGLQLLFYSVGIGQISSEVPQNLSASRPQDRQFILSSKKLLLSDSGFYLCAWSRENTEAFFGQGTRLTVV.

This clonotype came up many times. The chain joins TRBV29-1 to TRBJ2-7; 13 nucleotides align to TRBD2. Germline values: CDR1 SQVTM, CDR2 ANQGSEA. V lost 6 bases to trimming and J lost 7 bases; unmatched junction nucleotides: 6. There are 13 residues in the CDR3. In DNA, the CDR3 is TGCAGCGTCGGGACTAGCGGGACGACGGAGCAGTACTTC. Translation: CSVGTSGTTEQYF.

About this clonotype itself: Given a much more abundant clone one base away, this may be a read error. The chain has TRBV10-3 and TRBJ2-1, with D perhaps matching TRBD1 (6 bases). The CDR3 length is 14 residues. V was clipped by 6 bases and J by 6 bases, with 15 bases between them. Germline loops: CDR1 ENHRY, CDR2 SYGVKD. CDR3 in amino acids: CAISDGPGVNEQFF. The CDR3 region has the DNA TGTGCCATCAGCGACGGGCCAGGGGTCAATGAGCAGTTCTTC.

Ten or more counts support this clonotype. This chain connects TRBV6-2 or TRBV6-3 to TRBJ2-1; D gene unclear. This CDR3 spans 13 amino acids. Germline V gives CDR1 MNHEY, CDR2 SVGEGT. V shed 6 bases and J shed 8 bases, with 14 bases lying between them. CDR3 DNA: TGTGCCAGCAGATCCTCCGCCGAGGATGAGCAGTTCTTC. Encoded protein: CASRSSAEDEQFF.

In its sample, this clonotype was seen many times. The chain joins TRBV27 to TRBJ2-2; 7 bases are shared with TRBD1. CDR1 is MNHEY, CDR2 SMNVEV, per germline (reference sequence). Trimming cost V 5 bases and J 2 bases; bases outside gene matches: 5. This CDR3 spans 15 amino acids. CDR3 protein: CASSGWDSNTGELFF. The CDR3 bases are TGTGCCAGCAGTGGATGGGACAGTAACACCGGGGAGCTGTTTTTT.

CDR3 in DNA: TGTGCCAGCAGCTCGCCGATGACAGGGGGTGGCTGGGAAAAACTGTTTTTT. This gives the protein CASSSPMTGGGWEKLFF. V and J are TRBV7-9 and TRBJ1-4; TRBD1 matches at 9 bases. Germline V gene lookup returns CDR1 SEHNR and CDR2 FQNEAQ (reference sequence). Losses at the gene ends were 4 bases for V and 8 bases for J; bases not matched to a gene: 14. CDR3 size: 17 residues.

Ten or more counts support this clonotype. The chain links TRBV30 to TRBJ2-2; the D is unclear. Germline V gene sequence: CDR1 GTSNPN, CDR2 SVGIG (reference sequence). CDR3 size: 14 residues. Trimming stripped 4 bases from V and 0 bases from J, with 9 bases between. The CDR3 nucleotides are TGTGCCTGGACCCTGTTCGCGAACACCGGGGAGCTGTTTTTT. It is translated as CAWTLFANTGELFF.

This clonotype was counted many times. J is TRBJ2-5 and V is TRBV11-3, with D possibly matching TRBD1 (6 bases). This CDR3 comprises 14 residues. The germline gives CDR1 SGHNT, CDR2 YENEEA. V was clipped by 5 bases and J by 2 bases, with 12 bases between them. The CDR3 is CASSPDTGQETQYF. DNA of the CDR3: TGTGCCAGCAGCCCCGATACAGGGCAAGAGACCCAGTACTTC.

In its sample, this clonotype was seen many times. The chain combines TRBV27 with TRBJ2-7; D is possibly TRBD1 (5 bases). The CDR3 is 18 amino acids. Trimming stripped 3 bases from V and 0 bases from J, with 21 bases between. Germline V gives CDR1 MNHEY, CDR2 SMNVEV (reference sequence). This chain's CDR3 is CASSLQIPGPLSSYEQYF. The CDR3 coding sequence is TGTGCCAGCAGTTTGCAGATACCAGGGCCCCTGAGCTCCTACGAGCAGTACTTC.

This clonotype was recorded many times. The rearrangement links TRBV6-4 to TRBJ1-6, with unresolved D. V lost 1 base, J lost 10 bases, and 11 bases lay in between. The CDR3 loop spans 14 amino acids. Germline V gene sequence: CDR1 MRHNA, CDR2 SNTAGT. The CDR3 DNA reads as TGTGCCAGCAGTGACTGTGGACTTGGGTCACCCCTCCACTTT. Amino acids: CASSDCGLGSPLHF.

The chain recombines TRBV10-3 with TRBJ2-3; tentatively, D is TRBD1 (6 bases). Trimming removed 6 bases at V and 0 bases at J, with 16 bases between. CDR1 and CDR2 (germline): ENHRY, SYGVKD. This CDR3 contains 16 residues. The DNA for the CDR3 is TGTGCCATCAGGCTCGACAGGTATTCTAGCACAGATACGCAGTATTTT. Its protein is CAIRLDRYSSTDTQYF.

The V and J genes are TRBV20-1 and TRBJ2-1, with TRBD2 identical over 8 bases. The CDR3 totals 14 residues. The germline V gene has CDR1 DFQATT and CDR2 SNEGSKA (reference sequence). Trimming cost V 2 bases and J 3 bases; bases outside gene matches: 3. This CDR3 is CSARLAGGYNEQFF. CDR3 bases: TGCAGTGCTAGACTAGCGGGCGGCTACAATGAGCAGTTCTTC.

This clonotype occurred a few times. The CDR3 loop is CASSGAVGYTF. CDR3 nucleotides: TGTGCCAGCAGCGGGGCTGTAGGCTACACCTTC. This rearrangement joins TRBV28 to TRBJ1-2; TRBD1 might be the D (5 bases). This CDR3 has 11 amino acids. The germline V and J ends were trimmed by 6 bases and 8 bases, with 10 bases remaining between them. Germline V gene data show CDR1 as MDHEN and CDR2 as SYDVKM.

This clonotype has a count of ten or more. The genes are TRBV12-5 and TRBJ2-7; 7 nucleotides align to TRBD1. Germline V gene sequence: CDR1 LGHNT, CDR2 FRNRAP. The CDR3 totals 14 residues. Losses at the gene ends were 1 base for V and 3 bases for J; bases not matched to a gene: 3. CDR3: CASGLGQGRYEQYF. As DNA, the CDR3 is TGTGCTAGTGGTTTGGGACAGGGTCGCTACGAGCAGTACTTC.

The chain has TRBV4-3 and TRBJ2-7; D call uncertain. Germline CDR1 reads LGHNA; CDR2 reads YSLEER. Trimming took 0 bases from V and 7 from J, leaving 13 bases between them. The CDR3 covers 14 residues. CDR3 DNA sequence: TGCGCCAGCAGCCAAGAGCGGTCGAGTTATGAGCAGTACTTC. Its protein is CASSQERSSYEQYF.

This clonotype was seen a handful of times. The chain combines TRBV18 with TRBJ2-3, with unresolved D. CDR3 length: 13 residues. Germline loops: CDR1 KGHSH, CDR2 LQKENI. V was cut by 0 bases and J by 5 bases, with 6 bases left in between. The CDR3 nucleotides are TGTGCCAGCTCACCACCACGGAGAGATACGCAGTATTTT. Its translation: CASSPPRRDTQYF.

At least ten counts were recorded for this clonotype. The chain has TRBV18 and TRBJ2-5; maybe TRBD2 (6 bases). CDR3 length: 17 amino acids. Trimming took 0 bases from V and 4 from J, leaving 18 bases between them. The germline V gene has CDR1 KGHSH and CDR2 LQKENI. CDR3 DNA: TGTGCCAGCTCACCACCGGAGGGCAGCGCCCAGGGAGAGACCCAGTACTTC. This gives the protein CASSPPEGSAQGETQYF.

This clonotype was found many times. This chain uses TRBV12-3 or TRBV12-4 with TRBJ1-5; D unclear. The V and J ends lost 1 base and 0 bases respectively, with 7 bases between them. The CDR3 is 15 amino acids. CDR3 DNA sequence: TGTGCCAGCAGTTTAGACACTCATAGCAATCAGCCCCAGCATTTT. Amino acid sequence: CASSLDTHSNQPQHF.

As to this clonotype: One base away lies a much larger clone, so this may be a sequencing read error. Here the CDR3 omits its conserved ending phenylalanine or tryptophan, so a read error is the likely source. The V gene is TRBV7-2, the J gene TRBJ2-1, with TRBD2 matching over 9 bases. This CDR3 is built from 14 residues. CDR1 is SGHTA and CDR2 is FQGNSA in the germline V gene. After removal of 2 bases from V and 8 bases from J, the junction contained 4 bases not matched to a gene. The CDR3 sequence: CASSLLAGVDEQFL. In DNA form, the CDR3 reads TGTGCCAGCAGCTTATTAGCGGGAGTGGATGAGCAGTTCCTC.